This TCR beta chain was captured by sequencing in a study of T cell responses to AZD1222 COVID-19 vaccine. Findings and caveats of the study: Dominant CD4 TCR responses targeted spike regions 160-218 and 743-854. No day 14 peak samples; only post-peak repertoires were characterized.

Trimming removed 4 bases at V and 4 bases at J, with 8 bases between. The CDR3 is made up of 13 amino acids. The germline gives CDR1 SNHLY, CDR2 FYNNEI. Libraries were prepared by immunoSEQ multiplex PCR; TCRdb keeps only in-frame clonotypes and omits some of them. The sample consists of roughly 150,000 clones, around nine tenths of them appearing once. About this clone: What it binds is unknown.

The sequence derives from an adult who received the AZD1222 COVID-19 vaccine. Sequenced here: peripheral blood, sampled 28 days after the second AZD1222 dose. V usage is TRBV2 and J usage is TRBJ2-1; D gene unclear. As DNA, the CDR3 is TGTGCCAGCAGTGTAGGAGTTTACAATGAGCAGTTCTTC. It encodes CASSVGVYNEQFF.